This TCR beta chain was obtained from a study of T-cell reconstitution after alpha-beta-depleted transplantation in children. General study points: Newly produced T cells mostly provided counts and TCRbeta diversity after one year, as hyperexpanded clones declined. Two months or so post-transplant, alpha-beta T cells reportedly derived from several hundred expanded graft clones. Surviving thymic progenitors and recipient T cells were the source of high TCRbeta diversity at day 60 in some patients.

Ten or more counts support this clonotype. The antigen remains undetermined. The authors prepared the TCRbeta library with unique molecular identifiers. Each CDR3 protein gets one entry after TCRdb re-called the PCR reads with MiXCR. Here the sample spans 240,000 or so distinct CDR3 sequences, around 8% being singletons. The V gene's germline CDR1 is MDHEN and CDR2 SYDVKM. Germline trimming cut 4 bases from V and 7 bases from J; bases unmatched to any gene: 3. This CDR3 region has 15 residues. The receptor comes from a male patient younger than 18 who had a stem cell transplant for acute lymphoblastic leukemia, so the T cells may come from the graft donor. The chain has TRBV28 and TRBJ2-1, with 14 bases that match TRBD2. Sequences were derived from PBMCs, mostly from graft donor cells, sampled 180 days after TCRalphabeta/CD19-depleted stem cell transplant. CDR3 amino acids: CASSSGTSGSNEQFF. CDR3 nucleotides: TGTGCCAGCAGTTCTGGGACTAGCGGGAGTAATGAGCAGTTCTTC.